This is a list of T cell receptor beta chains from one sample in a study of beta chain features in type 1 diabetes. Generated by immunoSEQ multiplex PCR, the TCRdb table keeps only in-frame clones and is missing some. The sample holds about 710,000 clones; around an eighth are singletons and the top ten take just under 0.04%. The specimen was naive CD4+ T cells from blood. These receptors were obtained from a man between 18 and 29 years old with type 1 diabetes. Both conserved end residues are part of each CDR3. The order of the fields is CDR3 DNA, CDR3 protein, V gene, J gene, clone size, D gene. A D gene is named only where the DNA matches it firmly. Only some rows state a clone size, as once, few, many or a class for expanded clones.

TGTGCCAGCAGCGTAGGACAGCTTTTCTATGGCTACACCTTC,CASSVGQLFYGYTF,TRBV9,TRBJ1-2,NA,NA
TGTGCCAGCAGTTACAGGAACTACCTAGAGCAGTTCTTC,CASSYRNYLEQFF,TRBV6-6,TRBJ2-1,few,NA
TGTGCCAGCAACAGGGGACGGGAGACCCAGTACTTC,CASNRGRETQYF,TRBV28,TRBJ2-5,few,TRBD1
TGTGCCAGCACCAACCCGCTTACGGTCACCGGGGAGCTGTTTTTT,CASTNPLTVTGELFF,TRBV2,TRBJ2-2,few,NA
TGTGCCAGCAGCACCTCTAGCGGGGGGGCCTTTGAAACAGATACGCAGTATTTT,CASSTSSGGAFETDTQYF,TRBV9,TRBJ2-3,few,TRBD2
TGTGCCAGCAGCCCACGAGGGGCCAGTTTTGCCGGGGAGCTGTTTTTT,CASSPRGASFAGELFF,TRBV7-2,TRBJ2-2,NA,NA
TGTGCCAGCAGGACATCGTACGAGCAGTACTTC,CASRTSYEQYF,TRBV28,TRBJ2-7,few,NA
TGCGCCAGCAGCCAACGTTCCGGGACAGGGGACCCAGTGCGGTATGGCTACACCTTC,CASSQRSGTGDPVRYGYTF,TRBV4-1,TRBJ1-2,few,TRBD1
TGTGCCAGCAGAGTGAGCCCCTGGGACGGAGTATCTCAGCCCCAGCATTTT,CASRVSPWDGVSQPQHF,TRBV7-8,TRBJ1-5,NA,NA
TGTGCCTGGAGTGTTGGGGGTGGCACTGAAGCTTTCTTT,CAWSVGGGTEAFF,TRBV30,TRBJ1-1,NA,NA
TGTGCCAGCAGCTTTAACCAACGTGTCGGGGAGCTGTTTTTT,CASSFNQRVGELFF,TRBV7-9,TRBJ2-2,NA,NA
TGCGCCAGCAGCCAAATTACAGGGAGGACTAATGAAAAACTGTTTTTT,CASSQITGRTNEKLFF,TRBV4-3,TRBJ1-4,few,NA
TGCGCCAGCAGCCAAGCCCCTTCGGGGACGCTGCTTAACTATGGCTACACCTTC,CASSQAPSGTLLNYGYTF,TRBV4-3,TRBJ1-2,NA,NA
TGTGCCAGCAGCTTCGGCCCTCTGGCAGTTGGCTACACCTTC,CASSFGPLAVGYTF,TRBV7-9,TRBJ1-2,few,NA
TGTGCCAGCCAGCAGGTTCCCCCTGAGAGTTCGGAGACCCAGTACTTC,CASQQVPPESSETQYF,TRBV7-9,TRBJ2-5,NA,NA
TGTGCCAGTAGTATAGGACGGGCTCTCTATGGCTACACCTTC,CASSIGRALYGYTF,TRBV19,TRBJ1-2,once,NA
TGTGCCAGTAGTATGGGACAGCCAGGGCGCGGCTACACCTTC,CASSMGQPGRGYTF,TRBV19,TRBJ1-2,few,TRBD1
TGTGCCTGGAGTCAGGACACGAACACTGAAGCTTTCTTT,CAWSQDTNTEAFF,TRBV30,TRBJ1-1,few,NA
TGTGCCAGCAGCCCCGATGGAGATTCCTACAATGAGCAGTTCTTC,CASSPDGDSYNEQFF,TRBV5-4,TRBJ2-1,NA,NA
TGTGCCAGCTCACAGATGAACACTGAAGCTTTCTTT,CASSQMNTEAFF,TRBV18,TRBJ1-1,few,NA
TGTGCCAGCTCACCAACTGAAGAGGGGCCCCAGCATTTT,CASSPTEEGPQHF,TRBV18,TRBJ1-5,once,NA
TGTGCCTGCCCGGCAGGCTCTGGAAACACCATATATTTT,CACPAGSGNTIYF,TRBV30,TRBJ1-3,few,NA
TGTGCCAGCAGTTACGACCCCAGGGGTTTGCGGGAGCAGTACTTC,CASSYDPRGLREQYF,TRBV6-5,TRBJ2-7,NA,NA
TGTGCCTGGAGCCAGGGCGGTGGCTACACCTTC,CAWSQGGGYTF,TRBV30,TRBJ1-2,few,NA
TGTGCCAGCAGTTTCTTGTACGAGCAGTACTTC,CASSFLYEQYF,TRBV28,TRBJ2-7,few,NA
TGCGCCAGCAGCCAAGATATTCTTGGACGGATGCCTAGAGAGCAGTACTTC,CASSQDILGRMPREQYF,TRBV4-3,TRBJ2-7,few,NA
TGTGCCAGCAGCACCCAAGCGGGGGGCCCCTACGAGCAGTACTTC,CASSTQAGGPYEQYF,TRBV9,TRBJ2-7,NA,TRBD2
TGTGCCAGCAGTCCTCCTAGGGGCGAAAGCTCCTACGAGCAGTACTTC,CASSPPRGESSYEQYF,TRBV6-6,TRBJ2-7,few,NA
TGTGCCAGCGGCCTTCGGGGCCCCCGGGGAAATGAGCAGTTCTTC,CASGLRGPRGNEQFF,TRBV11-1,TRBJ2-1,NA,NA
TGTGCCAGCAGTGATTATGTTAGCTCCTACGAGCAGTACTTC,CASSDYVSSYEQYF,TRBV25-1,TRBJ2-7,few,NA
TGCAGCGTTGGGCGGGGCTCGAACACTGAAGCTTTCTTT,CSVGRGSNTEAFF,TRBV29-1,TRBJ1-1,few,NA
TGTGCCAGCAGCGATCACTCTCGGGAAGCTTTCTTT,CASSDHSREAFF,TRBV28,TRBJ1-1,few,NA
TGCAGCGTTGACAGGCCGGGGGAGCCTGAAGCTTTCTTT,CSVDRPGEPEAFF,TRBV29-1,TRBJ1-1,few,NA
TGTGCCAGCAGCTTCCCAGCGGGGCACAATGAGCAGTTCTTC,CASSFPAGHNEQFF,TRBV5-6,TRBJ2-1,NA,TRBD2
TGTGCCAGCAGCAACAGTCGGAGCAATCAGCCCCAGCATTTT,CASSNSRSNQPQHF,TRBV7-9,TRBJ1-5,NA,NA
TGTGCCAGCAGCTTAGTGGGTGGGAGGAACACTGAAGCTTTCTTT,CASSLVGGRNTEAFF,TRBV7-2,TRBJ1-1,few,NA
TGTGCCAGCAGCCAGGAGGTGCAGCCCCAGCATTTT,CASSQEVQPQHF,TRBV7-9,TRBJ1-5,few,NA
TGTGCCAGCAGCCCTGGAGGACCAACAGATACGCAGTATTTT,CASSPGGPTDTQYF,TRBV11-2,TRBJ2-3,NA,NA
TGTGCCGGGCGGGGTTACAATGAGCAGTTCTTC,CAGRGYNEQFF,TRBV30,TRBJ2-1,NA,NA
TGCGCCAGCAGCTTAATGACAGGGGGTCCCCAAGAGACCCAGTACTTC,CASSLMTGGPQETQYF,TRBV5-1,TRBJ2-5,few,TRBD1
TGCGCCAGCAGCCGGGGCAGGGGGAGGGATACGCAGTATTTT,CASSRGRGRDTQYF,TRBV4-3,TRBJ2-3,NA,NA
TGTGCCAGCAGCTTCCAGGTAAACCCAAATCAGCCCCAGCATTTT,CASSFQVNPNQPQHF,TRBV7-2,TRBJ1-5,few,NA
TGCGCCAGCAGCTTGACTGGGTCTAATGAAAAACTGTTTTTT,CASSLTGSNEKLFF,TRBV5-1,TRBJ1-4,few,NA
TGTGCCAGCAGTGGAGGGGCTTCTGGAAACACCATATATTTT,CASSGGASGNTIYF,TRBV27,TRBJ1-3,NA,NA
TGTGCCAGCAGCTTTGTACAGGGGACTGCCGCCTACGAGCAGTACTTC,CASSFVQGTAAYEQYF,TRBV7-9,TRBJ2-7,NA,NA
TGCGCCAGCAGCCTGGACATTTTCGATTACGAGCAGTACTTC,CASSLDIFDYEQYF,TRBV5-1,TRBJ2-7,NA,NA
TGTGCCAGCAGCCAAAGCGGGAGGTACGGCAATGAGCAGTTCTTC,CASSQSGRYGNEQFF,TRBV28,TRBJ2-1,NA,TRBD2
TGTGCCAGCAGCGTACAGGGGTTAAGTGACAATGAGCAGTTCTTC,CASSVQGLSDNEQFF,TRBV9,TRBJ2-1,few,NA
TGCGCCAGCAGCATAACGACAGGGTCAGACACTGAAGCTTTCTTT,CASSITTGSDTEAFF,TRBV4-1,TRBJ1-1,NA,TRBD1
TGTGCCAGCAGCGCGGCCATAGGGATTCCTTCCTACAATGAGCAGTTCTTC,CASSAAIGIPSYNEQFF,TRBV9,TRBJ2-1,NA,NA
TGTGCCAGCAGTACCGGACAGGGACCCTACGAGCAGTACTTC,CASSTGQGPYEQYF,TRBV7-2,TRBJ2-7,few,TRBD1